Below are 31 T cell receptor beta chains sequenced from a single sample in a study of PD-1 blockade in classical Hodgkin lymphoma. Time point here: newly diagnosed, previously untreated cHL patient sample. Clones were sequenced by immunoSEQ multiplex PCR, and TCRdb holds only the in-frame ones, with some missing. The sample has under 20,000 clones; about nine tenths are singletons. The sample was peripheral blood mononuclear cells (PBMCs). These receptor sequences come from a human donor with classical Hodgkin lymphoma.

The chain joins TRBV7-8 to TRBJ1-1, with TRBD1 matching 7 bases. The germline V gene encodes CDR1 SGHVS and CDR2 FQNEAQ. Trimming at V came to 5 bases and at J to 1 base, leaving 10 bases not matched to a gene. The CDR3 covers 16 residues. CDR3 DNA: TGTGCCAGCAGCCCCCCAGGGGGGGGCAAGAACACTGAAGCTTTCTTT. Protein sequence: CASSPPGGGKNTEAFF.

This clone was recorded only once. J is TRBJ2-7 and V is TRBV10-2; either TRBD1 or TRBD2 may fit D (5 bases each). The CDR3 is 13 residues long. Germline CDR1 is WSHSY and CDR2 is SAAADI. Trimming pared 8 bases from V and 1 base from J, leaving 12 bases between. The CDR3 DNA is TGCGCCAGCTTAGGGACCGTTTCCTACGAGCAGTACTTC. Translation: CASLGTVSYEQYF.

The V gene is TRBV2, the J gene TRBJ2-7; 10 positions agree with TRBD2. V trimming: 3 bases; J trimming: 0 bases; junction bases outside the gene matches: 20. CDR1 is SNHLY, CDR2 FYNNEI, per germline. CDR3 length: 21 residues. The CDR3 loop reads CASSDRLGGQRSGRSSYEQYF. The CDR3 region has the DNA TGTGCCAGCAGTGATAGGTTGGGAGGACAGCGTAGCGGGAGGAGCTCCTACGAGCAGTACTTC.

A few counts support this clone. V is TRBV5-1 and J is TRBJ2-1; D not certain. Trimming took off 0 bases at V and 0 bases at J, with 7 bases between the two ends. The CDR3 is 15 amino acids. Germline V gives CDR1 SGHRS, CDR2 YFSETQ. The CDR3 DNA is TGCGCCAGCAGCTTGGCTGGCAGCTCCTACAATGAGCAGTTCTTC. Its translation is CASSLAGSSYNEQFF. Together with reference TRBV5-1 and TRBJ2-1, the CDR3 gives the full variable domain: KAGVTQTPRYLIKTRGQQVTLSCSPISGHRSVSWYQQTPGQGLQFLFEYFSETQRNKGNFPGRFSGRQFSNSRSEMNVSTLELGDSALYLCASSLAGSSYNEQFFGPGTRLTVL.

The V and J genes are TRBV5-4 and TRBJ1-3, with 9 bases aligning to TRBD1. This CDR3 is built from 15 residues. Trimming cost V 3 bases and J 3 bases; bases outside gene matches: 4. Germline V CDR1 and CDR2: SGHNT, YYREEE (reference sequence). This chain's CDR3 is CASSSGTGIGNTIYF. In DNA, the CDR3 is TGTGCCAGCAGCTCCGGGACAGGGATTGGAAACACCATATATTTT.

The chain carries TRBV19 and TRBJ2-4; D assignment may be TRBD1 or TRBD2 (5 bases each). V was trimmed by 3 bases and J by 1 base, leaving 16 bases between them. This CDR3 has 17 residues. In germline, CDR1 is LNHDA, CDR2 SQIVND (reference sequence). The CDR3 loop is CASSITGTWGAKNIQYF. For the CDR3, the DNA is TGTGCCAGTAGTATTACGGGGACGTGGGGGGCCAAAAACATTCAGTACTTC. The whole variable domain, filled in from reference TRBV19 and TRBJ2-4, reads DGGITQSPKYLFRKEGQNVTLSCEQNLNHDAMYWYRQDPGQGLRLIYYSQIVNDFQKGDIAEGYSVSREKKESFPLTVTSAQKNPTAFYLCASSITGTWGAKNIQYFGAGTRLSVL.

The table lists this clone with a count of one. The chain carries TRBV30 and TRBJ2-5; D is unclear. The CDR3 length is 13 residues. Germline V lookup: CDR1 GTSNPN, CDR2 SVGIG (reference sequence). V lost 1 base and J lost 5, with 11 bases in between. This chain's CDR3 is CAWSEMDGETQYF. The CDR3 DNA reads TGTGCCTGGAGTGAGATGGATGGGGAGACCCAGTACTTC.

The V and J genes are TRBV6-5 and TRBJ1-3; D is unresolved. CDR3 size: 15 residues. Trimming left V 4 bases short and J 0 bases short, with 10 bases between. Germline CDR1 is MNHEY and CDR2 is SVGAGI. CDR3 in amino acids: CASSFSPSSGNTIYF. DNA for the CDR3: TGTGCCAGCAGTTTCTCCCCTAGCTCTGGAAACACCATATATTTT.

The V gene is TRBV10-2, the J gene TRBJ1-2, with 7 nucleotides matching TRBD1. The ends lost 6 bases at V and 5 bases at J; junction bases unmatched: 6. The CDR3 is 13 amino acids. The V gene's germline CDR1 is WSHSY and CDR2 SAAADI. The chain's CDR3 is CASSRQGRYGYTF. DNA of the CDR3: TGCGCCAGCAGCCGACAGGGAAGATATGGCTACACCTTC.

The V gene is TRBV2, the J gene TRBJ2-1; D might be TRBD1 (5 bases). The CDR3 spans 14 residues. Germline CDR1 SNHLY, CDR2 FYNNEI. The V gene lost 7 bases and the J gene lost 4 bases, with 14 bases spanning the gap. CDR3 coding DNA: TGTGCCAGCACCCAGGGTAGGAGTTACAATGAGCAGTTCTTC. Its translation is CASTQGRSYNEQFF.

This clone occurred once. The chain has TRBV19 and TRBJ2-3; D remains ambiguous. The germline V gene encodes CDR1 LNHDA and CDR2 SQIVND (reference sequence). The length of the CDR3 is 13 residues. V dropped 5 bases and J dropped 4 bases, with 10 bases sitting between them. CDR3 protein: CASSVDRADTQYF. In nucleotides, the CDR3 is TGTGCCAGTAGTGTGGATCGGGCAGATACGCAGTATTTT.

This chain connects TRBV9 to TRBJ1-5; no reliable D call. Germline CDR1 and CDR2: SGDLS and YYNGEE. The CDR3 has 15 residues. V was clipped by 3 bases and J by 3 bases, with 13 bases between them. The CDR3 here is CASSGLGGINQPQHF. The CDR3 nucleotides are TGTGCCAGCAGCGGACTCGGAGGGATCAATCAGCCCCAGCATTTT.

The chain is built from TRBV5-1 and TRBJ2-7, with D possibly being TRBD2 (5 bases). This CDR3 has 11 amino acids. CDR1 and CDR2 (germline): SGHRS, YFSETQ. V was cut by 7 bases and J by 2 bases, with 7 bases left in between. The CDR3 nucleotides read TGCGCCAGCTGGGAGACCTACGAGCAGTACTTC. Translation: CASWETYEQYF.

This rearrangement joins TRBV6-1 to TRBJ2-7; 8 bases are a match to TRBD2. Per germline, CDR1 MNHNS and CDR2 SASEGT. This CDR3 is built from 15 residues. The J segment lost 3 bases and the V segment lost 1 base, leaving 5 bases of the junction unmatched. The CDR3 DNA follows: TGTGCCAGCAGTGAAGTTTTAACTAGCGGCTACGAGCAGTACTTC. Translating it yields CASSEVLTSGYEQYF.

CDR3 in amino acids: CASSRDRGDTDTQYF. CDR3 nucleotide sequence: TGTGCCAGCAGTCGAGACAGGGGCGACACAGATACGCAGTATTTT. The chain links TRBV28 to TRBJ2-3; 8 bases map to TRBD1. The CDR3 has 15 residues. The germline V gene encodes CDR1 MDHEN and CDR2 SYDVKM. Germline trimming cut 5 bases from V and 2 bases from J; bases unmatched to any gene: 6.

The chain combines TRBV25-1 with TRBJ1-1; 8 bases fit TRBD1. The CDR3 is 15 residues long. The germline V gene encodes CDR1 MGHDK and CDR2 SYGVNS. J lost 4 bases, V lost 6 bases, and 10 bases had no gene match. Here the CDR3 DNA reads TGTGCCAGCAGGGACAGGGCCCGAGGGCGCACTGAAGCTTTCTTT. It encodes CASRDRARGRTEAFF.

This rearrangement joins TRBV5-5 to TRBJ2-7, with 7 nucleotides matching TRBD1. This CDR3 region has 15 residues. Trimming removed 4 bases from V and 3 bases from J; junction bases left unmatched: 10. Germline V gene lookup returns CDR1 SGHKS and CDR2 YYEKEE (reference sequence). The chain's CDR3 is CASSPGPGQHYEQYF. CDR3 nucleotides: TGTGCCAGCAGCCCCGGACCGGGACAGCACTACGAGCAGTACTTC.

The chain is built from TRBV7-9 and TRBJ1-1; 9 bases map to TRBD1. The germline gives CDR1 SEHNR, CDR2 FQNEAQ (reference sequence). V was pared by 5 bases and J by 5 bases, with 6 bases of the junction left unmatched. CDR3 size: 14 residues. The CDR3 coding sequence is TGTGCCAGCAGCCCCCCCGACAGGGGGACTGAAGCTTTCTTT. It encodes CASSPPDRGTEAFF. Combining the CDR3 with reference TRBV7-9 and TRBJ1-1 gives the whole variable domain DTGVSQNPRHKITKRGQNVTFRCDPISEHNRLYWYRQTLGQGPEFLTYFQNEAQLEKSRLLSDRFSAERPKGSFSTLEIQRTEQGDSAMYLCASSPPDRGTEAFFGQGTRLTVV.

The chain has TRBV21-1 and TRBJ2-7; TRBD2 was called by the table and not checked on the DNA. TRBV21-1 is annotated as a pseudogene. The CDR3 contains 15 residues. CDR3: CATTRPGEATYEQYF. In nucleotides, the CDR3 is TGTGCCACCACCCGACCGGGGGAGGCGACGTACGAGCAGTACTTC.

The CDR3 protein is CASDRDSYEQYF. The CDR3 coding sequence is TGTGCCTCAGACAGGGATTCCTACGAGCAGTACTTC. This rearrangement joins TRBV30 to TRBJ2-7; 7 bases align to TRBD1. The germline CDR1 and CDR2 sequences are GTSNPN and SVGIG (reference sequence). This CDR3 spans 12 amino acids. V lost 7 bases to trimming and J lost 1 base; unmatched junction nucleotides: 4.

The gene calls are TRBV7-9 and TRBJ2-5; no clear D. This CDR3 comprises 14 residues. Trimming cost V 5 bases and J 5 bases, with 15 bases left between them. Germline V CDR1 and CDR2: SEHNR, FQNEAQ (reference sequence). The CDR3 DNA is TGTGCCAGCAGCCGTGCCCAGTCAACGGAGACCCAGTACTTC. It yields the protein CASSRAQSTETQYF.

This clone was observed once. The chain carries TRBV5-4 and TRBJ1-1; no clear D gene. Germline V lookup: CDR1 SGHNT, CDR2 YYREEE (reference sequence). Trimming pared 2 bases from V and 4 bases from J, leaving 9 bases between. The CDR3 extends over 13 amino acids. The CDR3 DNA follows: TGTGCCAGCAGCTTTGACCCGAGCACTGAAGCTTTCTTT. Amino acids: CASSFDPSTEAFF.

The chain uses TRBV15 and TRBJ1-6; D is unclear. The V and J ends lost 0 bases and 10 bases respectively, with 10 bases between them. Germline CDR1 and CDR2: LNHNV and YYDKDF (reference sequence). This CDR3 has 14 residues. The CDR3 reads CATSRDPDRSPLHF. Written as DNA, the CDR3 is TGTGCCACCAGCAGAGATCCGGATAGGTCACCCCTCCACTTT.

This clone was counted a single time. The chain couples TRBV10-3 to TRBJ1-1; tentative D call: TRBD1 (6 bases). V was cut by 3 bases and J by 4 bases, with 21 bases left in between. Germline assignment: CDR1 ENHRY and CDR2 SYGVKD. The CDR3 has 17 residues. DNA of the CDR3: TGTGCCATCAGTGACCCGGGGGCAGGAGTGCCGGGCACTGAAGCTTTCTTT. This sequence encodes CAISDPGAGVPGTEAFF.

The chain employs TRBV28 and TRBJ2-7; 12 positions agree with TRBD2. The trim removed 1 base at V and 0 bases at J, leaving 7 bases unmatched. Germline V lookup: CDR1 MDHEN, CDR2 SYDVKM. The CDR3 is made up of 18 amino acids. CDR3 sequence reads: CASSLSLTSGSSSYEQYF. Written as DNA, the CDR3 is TGTGCCAGCAGTTTATCTTTGACTAGCGGGAGTAGCTCCTACGAGCAGTACTTC. Supplemented by reference TRBV28 and TRBJ2-7, the full variable domain reads DVKVTQSSRYLVKRTGEKVFLECVQDMDHENMFWYRQDPGLGLRLIYFSYDVKMKEKGDIPEGYSVSREKKERFSLILESASTNQTSMYLCASSLSLTSGSSSYEQYFGPGTRLTVT.

The rearrangement joins TRBV9 to TRBJ2-1; 13 bases line up with TRBD2. J was trimmed by 7 bases and V by 6 bases; bases with no gene match: 13. The CDR3 covers 17 residues. Germline CDR1 is SGDLS and CDR2 is YYNGEE. CDR3 coding DNA: TGTGCCAGCACCTATGACCCACTAGCGGGAGGGCCGAATGAGCAGTTCTTC. Translated, it gives CASTYDPLAGGPNEQFF. The entire variable domain, with the rest obtained from reference TRBV9 and TRBJ2-1, is as follows: DSGVTQTPKHLITATGQRVTLRCSPRSGDLSVYWYQQSLDQGLQFLIQYYNGEERAKGNILERFSAQQFPDLHSELNLSSLELGDSALYFCASTYDPLAGGPNEQFFGPGTRLTVL.

V gene TRBV6-1 combines with J gene TRBJ1-1; D is possibly TRBD1 (5 bases). The germline V and J ends were trimmed by 4 bases and 7 bases, with 16 bases remaining between them. Per the germline V gene, CDR1 is MNHNS and CDR2 is SASEGT. The CDR3 has 14 amino acids. The CDR3 sequence: CASSALGAFDEAFF. In DNA form, the CDR3 reads TGTGCCAGCAGTGCCCTCGGGGCCTTCGATGAAGCTTTCTTT.

This clone was seen a single time. The chain has TRBV5-8 and TRBJ2-1; TRBD2 aligns across 11 bases. Germline V gives CDR1 SGHTS, CDR2 YDEGEE. The length of the CDR3 is 15 residues. With 0 bases clipped from V and 8 bases from J, the junction kept 4 bases outside the gene matches. CDR3 DNA sequence: TGTGCCAGCAGCTTGGGGACTAGCGGGCAGGATGAGCAGTTCTTC. Translated: CASSLGTSGQDEQFF.

The J gene is TRBJ1-5, the V gene TRBV19; D remains ambiguous. V was pared by 3 bases and J by 2 bases, with 8 bases between. The germline V gene encodes CDR1 LNHDA and CDR2 SQIVND (reference sequence). CDR3 length: 14 amino acids. The CDR3 DNA sequence: TGTGCCAGTAGTATTCTCGGCCGCAATCAGCCCCAGCATTTT. Residues: CASSILGRNQPQHF.

This rearrangement joins TRBV7-8 to TRBJ2-7; 8 nucleotides align to TRBD2. Germline loops: CDR1 SGHVS, CDR2 FQNEAQ. CDR3 length: 17 amino acids. V dropped 0 bases and J dropped 0; count of bases not matched to a gene: 7. The CDR3 DNA is TGTGCCAGCAGCTTAGCGCACCGCGGGAGGAGCTCCTACGAGCAGTACTTC. It is translated as CASSLAHRGRSSYEQYF.

V usage is TRBV6-9 and J usage is TRBJ1-2, with a weak D call TRBD1 (6 bases). The CDR3 totals 15 residues. The V end lost 7 bases, the J end lost 4 bases, and 19 bases lay between the germline ends. From germline, CDR1 is MNHGY and CDR2 SVAAGI. The DNA of the CDR3 is TGTGCCAGCAACCTAGTCAGGGGCAGGGTCTATGGCTACACCTTC. Residues: CASNLVRGRVYGYTF.